This T cell receptor beta chain was obtained from a study of T cells after yellow fever vaccination. The CDR3 extends over 14 amino acids. Trimming removed 0 bases at V and 5 bases at J, with 11 bases between. In germline, CDR1 is ENHRY, CDR2 SYGVKD. MiXCR, applied by TCRdb to the 5' RACE reads, yields one record per CDR3 protein. The table has nearly 550,000 distinct CDR3 sequences, roughly 21% seen once. This material consisted of PBMCs, taken 15 days after the yellow fever booster vaccination. This clonotype was sampled from a man younger than 45 who received the YFV17D yellow fever vaccine. The chain links TRBV10-3 to TRBJ2-7; D remains unclear. For the CDR3, the DNA is TGTGCCATCAGTGAGTCGAGGCGACCCGACGAGCAGTACTTC. It yields the protein CAISESRRPDEQYF.